The 29 T cell receptor beta chains listed next were all sequenced from one sample in a study of T cell clones after liver transplantation. Sequencing was performed with immunoSEQ multiplex PCR; in TCRdb, only in-frame clones are kept and a portion is missing. The table lists just over 80,000 clones, roughly 80% of them singletons. The sample was CD4+ T cells from blood, taken almost 47 months after liver transplant. The source of these receptors is a human patient who received a liver transplant. Some of the T cells might come from the graft donor.

The chain is built from TRBV19 and TRBJ2-1; TRBD2 aligns across 12 bases. The CDR3 totals 16 residues. V was pared by 1 base and J by 10 bases, with 8 bases of the junction left unmatched. Germline CDR1 is LNHDA and CDR2 is SQIVND (reference sequence). CDR3 coding DNA: TGTGCCAGTAGTATAGTGGCTAGCGGGAGGGGAAGGGAGCAGTTCTTC. As protein: CASSIVASGRGREQFF.

CDR3 in amino acids: CASVQGPSEYGYTF. CDR3 DNA sequence: TGTGCCTCGGTCCAGGGGCCTTCAGAGTATGGCTACACCTTC. The V and J genes are TRBV5-6 and TRBJ1-2, with D perhaps matching TRBD1 (6 bases). Germline CDR1 SGHDT, CDR2 YYEEEE. CDR3 length: 14 residues. V dropped 10 bases and J dropped 5 bases, with 21 bases sitting between them.

The chain has TRBV6-5 and TRBJ2-1; 8 nucleotides match TRBD2. The V gene's germline CDR1 is MNHEY and CDR2 SVGAGI. Trimming removed 8 bases from V and 7 bases from J; junction bases left unmatched: 7. The CDR3 has 13 amino acids. CDR3 bases: TGTGCCAGCGGAAGGACTAGCTTGAATGAGCAGTTCTTC. The encoded protein is CASGRTSLNEQFF.

V gene TRBV5-1 combines with J gene TRBJ1-5, with 9 bases matching TRBD1. Germline V lookup: CDR1 SGHRS, CDR2 YFSETQ. J was trimmed by 4 bases and V by 0 bases; bases with no gene match: 5. The CDR3 runs 16 residues. The CDR3 here is CASSLGPGQGNQPQHF. The CDR3 region has the DNA TGCGCCAGCAGCTTGGGTCCGGGACAGGGTAATCAGCCCCAGCATTTT.

The rearrangement uses TRBV19 and TRBJ2-2, with TRBD2 matching 7 bases. Trimming removed 5 bases from V and 5 bases from J; junction bases left unmatched: 11. Germline CDR1 and CDR2: LNHDA and SQIVND (reference sequence). The CDR3 has 16 amino acids. The CDR3, as DNA: TGTGCCAGTAGTTGGGGGAGCGGGGTGCGAACCGGGGAGCTGTTTTTT. Its protein product is CASSWGSGVRTGELFF.

This clone was seen more than once but under ten times. This chain links TRBV4-2 with TRBJ2-1; no reliable D call. Trimming removed 0 bases at V and 8 bases at J, with 14 bases between. Germline V lookup: CDR1 LGHNA, CDR2 YNFKEQ. The CDR3 runs to 15 residues. The CDR3 sequence is CASSQDGPLGDEQFF. CDR3 DNA: TGTGCCAGCAGCCAAGATGGTCCTTTGGGCGATGAGCAGTTCTTC.

J is TRBJ2-7 and V is TRBV9; no reliable D call. V was clipped by 0 bases and J by 0 bases, with 10 bases between them. Germline CDR1 SGDLS, CDR2 YYNGEE. The CDR3 loop spans 15 amino acids. CDR3 sequence (DNA): TGTGCCAGCAGCGTAGAGGCAGGATACTCCTACGAGCAGTACTTC. Amino acids: CASSVEAGYSYEQYF.

This clone was seen a few times. The V and J genes are TRBV28 and TRBJ1-1; TRBD1 might be the D (5 bases). This CDR3 spans 13 amino acids. Deletions cut 7 bases from V and 3 bases from J, with 12 bases between. Germline V gene data show CDR1 as MDHEN and CDR2 as SYDVKM. The CDR3 is CASNGGGDTEAFF. The CDR3 coding sequence is TGTGCCAGCAATGGAGGAGGGGACACTGAAGCTTTCTTT.

CDR3 bases: TGTGCCAGCAGCACAAAGCTAGCGGGAGCCGGCGAGCAGTACTTC. Translation gives CASSTKLAGAGEQYF. V usage is TRBV7-2 and J usage is TRBJ2-7; 10 bases align to TRBD2. V trimming: 5 bases; J trimming: 6 bases; junction bases outside the gene matches: 10. Germline V gene lookup returns CDR1 SGHTA and CDR2 FQGNSA. The CDR3 has 15 amino acids.

The CDR3 DNA reads as TGTGCCAGCAGCTTAGGGGCGACCTCCCAAGAGACCCAGTACTTC. Its translation: CASSLGATSQETQYF. The V and J genes are TRBV7-2 and TRBJ2-5; D is ambiguous. Germline CDR1 SGHTA, CDR2 FQGNSA. The CDR3 covers 15 residues. V shed 1 base and J shed 1 base, with 10 bases lying between them.

The CDR3 nucleotides are TGTGCCAGCAATTATGCAGGAAGCTCTGGAAACACCATATATTTT. Translated, it gives CASNYAGSSGNTIYF. This rearrangement joins TRBV2 to TRBJ1-3; D not certain. This CDR3 is 15 amino acids long. Germline assignment: CDR1 SNHLY and CDR2 FYNNEI. V lost 7 bases and J 0 bases, leaving 13 bases between the germline ends.

In nucleotides, the CDR3 is TGTGCCAGCAGCTTCCCCGGACAGCGCCGCACAGATACGCAGTATTTT. Its translation is CASSFPGQRRTDTQYF. The gene calls are TRBV5-4 and TRBJ2-3, with a weak D call TRBD1 (6 bases). V gave up 2 bases and J gave up 1 base, with 14 bases separating them. Per the germline V gene, CDR1 is SGHNT and CDR2 is YYREEE (reference sequence). The CDR3 consists of 16 residues.

The chain uses TRBV15 and TRBJ1-5, with no clear D. Trimming pared 0 bases from V and 3 bases from J, leaving 12 bases between. CDR1 and CDR2 from the germline V gene are LNHNV and YYDKDF (reference sequence). The length of the CDR3 is 16 residues. CDR3 in DNA: TGTGCCACCAGCAGAGAATTGCCAGGAGCCAATCAGCCCCAGCATTTT. Protein: CATSRELPGANQPQHF. Using reference TRBV15 and TRBJ1-5 for the parts outside the CDR3, the full variable domain is DAMVIQNPRYQVTQFGKPVTLSCSQTLNHNVMYWYQQKSSQAPKLLFHYYDKDFNNEADTPDNFQSRRPNTSFCFLDIRSPGLGDTAMYLCATSRELPGANQPQHFGDGTRLSIL.

This chain connects TRBV11-3 to TRBJ2-7, with a tentative D call TRBD2 (5 bases). Germline-derived CDR1 and CDR2 are SGHNT and YENEEA. V was clipped by 5 bases and J by 0 bases, with 11 bases between them. This CDR3 region has 14 residues. The CDR3 loop reads CASSPGVNSYEQYF. CDR3 nucleotides: TGTGCCAGCAGCCCCGGGGTGAACTCCTACGAGCAGTACTTC.

This chain connects TRBV6-5 to TRBJ1-2; 7 bases map to TRBD1. The CDR3 sequence is 12 residues long. V lost 6 bases and J lost 4; bases outside the gene matches: 2. From germline, CDR1 is MNHEY and CDR2 SVGAGI. The CDR3 DNA reads TGTGCCAGCAGGCGACAGGGCTATGGCTACACCTTC. Translation: CASRRQGYGYTF.

This chain joins TRBV5-1 and TRBJ2-3; the match to TRBD2 covers 11 bases. V shed 3 bases and J 5 bases; nucleotides not matched to a gene: 8. The CDR3 sequence is 16 residues long. The germline V gene has CDR1 SGHRS and CDR2 YFSETQ. In DNA form, the CDR3 reads TGCGCCAGCAGCTGGGGACTAGCGGTCTTTCAAGATACGCAGTATTTT. This codes for CASSWGLAVFQDTQYF.

A few counts support this clone. A read error is likely, as this CDR3 ends without the conserved phenylalanine or tryptophan. The DNA is left out, because the CDR3 cannot be placed on it with certainty; the CDR3 is given as TCRdb lists it. This chain links TRBV19 with TRBJ1-2. The V gene's germline CDR1 is LNHDA and CDR2 SQIVND (reference sequence). The length of the CDR3 is 12 amino acids, counting both ends. CDR3: CASSILGRGPHL.

This chain joins TRBV28 and TRBJ1-1; D not certain. Germline CDR1 MDHEN, CDR2 SYDVKM. The V end was cut by 7 bases, the J end by 0 bases, with 6 bases between. The CDR3 consists of 12 residues. The CDR3 coding sequence is TGTGCCAGCAAAGGGTTGAACACTGAAGCTTTCTTT. Translation gives CASKGLNTEAFF.

This clone has just a few counts. This chain uses TRBV30 with TRBJ2-7, with D perhaps assigned TRBD1 or TRBD2 (6 bases each). V lost 3 bases and J lost 1, with 7 bases in between. Germline CDR1 and CDR2: GTSNPN and SVGIG (reference sequence). CDR3 size: 12 residues. CDR3 in DNA: TGTGCCTGGAGAGGGGGGTCCTACGAGCAGTACTTC. This codes for CAWRGGSYEQYF.

The J gene is TRBJ2-1, the V gene TRBV7-3; D might be TRBD1 (6 bases). CDR1 SGHTA and CDR2 FQGTGA come from the germline V gene. This CDR3 comprises 14 residues. The V gene lost 5 bases and the J gene lost 3 bases, with 11 bases spanning the gap. In DNA form, the CDR3 reads TGTGCCAGCAGCCCAGGACAGATCTACAATGAGCAGTTCTTC. It is translated as CASSPGQIYNEQFF.

The sample holds a few counts of this clone. The V gene is TRBV7-2, the J gene TRBJ2-2; TRBD2 agrees at 8 bases. Germline V gene lookup returns CDR1 SGHTA and CDR2 FQGNSA. The CDR3 consists of 15 residues. V was pared by 4 bases and J by 6 bases, with 7 bases of the junction left unmatched. CDR3 residues: CASSSPPGGPGELFF. In DNA form, the CDR3 reads TGTGCCAGCAGCTCTCCTCCGGGGGGGCCCGGGGAGCTGTTTTTT. The entire variable domain, with the rest obtained from reference TRBV7-2 and TRBJ2-2, is as follows: GAGVSQSPSNKVTEKGKDVELRCDPISGHTALYWYRQSLGQGLEFLIYFQGNSAPDKSGLPSDRFSAERTGGSVSTLTIQRTQQEDSAVYLCASSSPPGGPGELFFGEGSRLTVL.

V usage is TRBV28 and J usage is TRBJ2-2, with D maybe TRBD1 (5 bases). This CDR3 comprises 15 residues. Germline CDR1 MDHEN, CDR2 SYDVKM. The V and J ends lost 5 bases and 1 base respectively, with 11 bases between them. Here the CDR3 DNA reads TGTGCCAGCAGTCGAACGACAGAGAACACCGGGGAGCTGTTTTTT. It translates to CASSRTTENTGELFF.

The V call is TRBV9, the J call TRBJ2-7; possible D gene TRBD1, 6 bases. Trimming cost V 0 bases and J 6 bases, with 16 bases left between them. In germline, CDR1 is SGDLS, CDR2 YYNGEE. The CDR3 sequence is 15 residues long. CDR3 DNA: TGTGCCAGCAGCGTAGGGGGCAGGGGTAGAGCCGAGCAGTACTTC. It is translated as CASSVGGRGRAEQYF.

The V call is TRBV5-1, the J call TRBJ2-3, with D maybe TRBD1 (6 bases). CDR1 SGHRS and CDR2 YFSETQ come from the germline V gene. This CDR3 spans 16 amino acids. Trimming stripped 4 bases from V and 0 bases from J, with 15 bases between. The CDR3 DNA reads TGCGCCAGCAGCCCGGGGACATCTCCTAGCACAGATACGCAGTATTTT. It translates to CASSPGTSPSTDTQYF.

Notes on this clone: This CDR3 fails to terminate in the conserved phenylalanine or tryptophan, so it likely reflects a read error. The limits of the CDR3 on the DNA are not certain, so only TCRdb's listed CDR3 is given. The chain links TRBV9 to TRBJ2-3. Germline-derived CDR1 and CDR2 are SGDLS and YYNGEE. With termini counted, the CDR3 has 8 amino acids. The CDR3 sequence: CASTSPPG.

The V and J genes are TRBV18 and TRBJ2-5; D is unresolved. The V end lost 10 bases, the J end lost 0 bases, and 12 bases lay between the germline ends. Germline CDR1 reads KGHSH; CDR2 reads LQKENI. This CDR3 has 13 amino acids. CDR3 sequence reads: CATAVEYQETQYF. For the CDR3, the DNA is TGTGCCACCGCGGTGGAGTACCAAGAGACCCAGTACTTC.

This clone was detected once. The chain links TRBV6-5 to TRBJ1-1; D call uncertain. The V end lost 0 bases, the J end lost 5 bases, and 13 bases lay between the germline ends. The germline CDR1 and CDR2 sequences are MNHEY and SVGAGI. This CDR3 comprises 15 residues. This CDR3 reads CASSYSREVETEAFF. For the CDR3, the DNA is TGTGCCAGCAGTTACTCACGGGAGGTAGAGACTGAAGCTTTCTTT.

The V and J genes are TRBV20-1 and TRBJ2-1; D unclear. The CDR3 loop spans 11 amino acids. CDR1 and CDR2 (germline): DFQATT, SNEGSKA (reference sequence). The V and J ends lost 2 bases and 6 bases respectively, with 5 bases between them. CDR3 DNA sequence: TGCAGTGCTAGATCCCTCAATGAGCAGTTCTTC. It yields the protein CSARSLNEQFF.

V and J are TRBV7-8 and TRBJ2-1; 8 bases match TRBD2. The ends lost 1 base at V and 9 bases at J; junction bases unmatched: 5. The V gene's germline CDR1 is SGHVS and CDR2 FQNEAQ. CDR3 size: 14 residues. The CDR3 loop reads CASSLVGRVSEQFF. The DNA for the CDR3 is TGTGCCAGCAGCTTAGTCGGGAGGGTGAGTGAGCAGTTCTTC.